The 30 T cell receptor beta chains below all came from one sample that was sequenced in a study of T cell responses to AZD1222 COVID-19 vaccine. The data were produced by immunoSEQ multiplex PCR, yet TCRdb's version contains in-frame clones alone and is incomplete. This table has 65,000 to 80,000 clones, 83% appearing once. The sequenced sample was peripheral blood, obtained 28 days after the second AZD1222 dose. Receptors were obtained from an adult who received the AZD1222 COVID-19 vaccine.

The chain links TRBV18 to TRBJ2-1; 7 bases map to TRBD1. Germline V gene data show CDR1 as KGHSH and CDR2 as LQKENI. This CDR3 comprises 14 residues. The J segment lost 3 bases and the V segment lost 3 bases, leaving 2 bases of the junction unmatched. CDR3 residues: CASSPSGGYNEQFF. CDR3 DNA: TGTGCCAGCTCACCGTCAGGGGGCTACAATGAGCAGTTCTTC.

The chain combines TRBV27 with TRBJ1-1, with D perhaps TRBD1 (5 bases). Trimming cost V 2 bases and J 4 bases, with 11 bases left between them. CDR1 MNHEY and CDR2 SMNVEV come from the germline V gene (reference sequence). This CDR3 has 14 residues. The CDR3 sequence: CASSLGARSTEAFF. In DNA form, the CDR3 reads TGTGCCAGCAGTTTAGGGGCCCGGAGCACTGAAGCTTTCTTT.

V gene TRBV12-3 or TRBV12-4 combines with J gene TRBJ2-2; D is tentatively TRBD1 or TRBD2 (5 bases each). With 6 bases removed from V and 5 bases from J, the gap between germline ends came to 7 bases. The CDR3 is 12 residues long. The DNA of the CDR3 is TGTGCCAGCAGCGAGGGGACCGGGGAGCTGTTTTTT. Protein: CASSEGTGELFF.

The genes are TRBV5-6 and TRBJ2-7; possibly TRBD1 for D (6 bases). Between the trimmed V and J ends, which lost 3 bases and 2 bases, there was a span of 12 bases. CDR3 length: 14 amino acids. In germline, CDR1 is SGHDT, CDR2 YYEEEE. The chain's CDR3 is CASSSGQSPYEQYF. The CDR3 nucleotides read TGTGCCAGCAGCTCTGGACAGTCTCCCTACGAGCAGTACTTC. The full variable domain, with the rest looked up from reference TRBV5-6 and TRBJ2-7, is DAGVTQSPTHLIKTRGQQVTLRCSPKSGHDTVSWYQQALGQGPQFIFQYYEEEERQRGNFPDRFSGHQFPNYSSELNVNALLLGDSALYLCASSSGQSPYEQYFGPGTRLTVT.

The chain uses TRBV18 and TRBJ1-2; a weak D match, TRBD1 (5 bases). Germline loops: CDR1 KGHSH, CDR2 LQKENI. The V end was cut by 2 bases, the J end by 8 bases, with 21 bases between. CDR3 length: 16 amino acids. CDR3 amino acids: CASSPSVGDVHRGYTF. DNA for the CDR3: TGTGCCAGCTCACCATCGGTCGGGGACGTTCATCGCGGCTACACCTTC. Variable domain in full (rest from reference TRBV18 and TRBJ1-2): NAGVMQNPRHLVRRRGQEARLRCSPMKGHSHVYWYRQLPEEGLKFMVYLQKENIIDESGMPKERFSAEFPKEGPSILRIQQVVRGDSAAYFCASSPSVGDVHRGYTFGSGTRLTVV.

The CDR3 region is CAWSVGKQDSGNTIYF. The CDR3 region has the DNA TGTGCCTGGAGTGTAGGGAAACAGGACTCTGGAAACACCATATATTTT. The chain uses TRBV30 and TRBJ1-3; possible D gene TRBD1, 5 bases. This CDR3 contains 16 residues. V lost 0 bases to trimming and J lost 0 bases, with 12 bases between them. Germline CDR1 reads GTSNPN; CDR2 reads SVGIG (reference sequence).

The V call is TRBV28, the J call TRBJ2-1, with 12 bases aligning to TRBD2. Germline loops: CDR1 MDHEN, CDR2 SYDVKM. With V trimmed by 2 bases and J by 7 bases, 6 bases remained unmatched. This CDR3 is 16 amino acids long. CDR3 sequence: CASSLIGTSGFNEQFF. The CDR3 bases are TGTGCCAGCAGTTTAATCGGGACTAGCGGGTTTAATGAGCAGTTCTTC.

This chain links TRBV11-2 with TRBJ1-1; tentative D call: TRBD1 (5 bases). The CDR3 length is 15 residues. Between the trimmed V and J ends, which lost 1 base and 1 base, there was a span of 10 bases. The germline CDR1 and CDR2 sequences are SGHAT and FQNNGV. The CDR3 region has the DNA TGTGCCAGCAGCTTAGGCGGGGCGGGGAACACTGAAGCTTTCTTT. Translated: CASSLGGAGNTEAFF.

CDR3 nucleotide sequence: TGTGCCAGTAGTATAACGCAAGGGGGGGGCAATCAGCCCCAGCATTTT. Encoded protein: CASSITQGGGNQPQHF. The chain is built from TRBV19 and TRBJ1-5, with TRBD1 as a possible D gene (6 bases). The V gene's germline CDR1 is LNHDA and CDR2 SQIVND (reference sequence). V gave up 2 bases and J gave up 2 bases, with 13 bases separating them. The CDR3 covers 16 residues.

J is TRBJ1-5 and V is TRBV27; the D gene is possibly TRBD1 (5 bases). This CDR3 has 12 residues. The V and J ends lost 8 bases and 7 bases respectively, with 12 bases between them. The V gene's germline CDR1 is MNHEY and CDR2 SMNVEV (reference sequence). The CDR3 here is CASWGGGQPQHF. The CDR3 bases are TGTGCCAGCTGGGGGGGTGGGCAGCCCCAGCATTTT.

The chain is built from TRBV10-3 and TRBJ1-5; 7 bases align to TRBD1. The J segment lost 1 base and the V segment lost 3 bases, leaving 3 bases of the junction unmatched. The CDR3 is 15 residues long. CDR1 and CDR2 from the germline V gene are ENHRY and SYGVKD. CDR3 DNA: TGTGCCATCAGTGACGGGACAGAGAGCAATCAGCCCCAGCATTTT. This translates into CAISDGTESNQPQHF.

This clone is deemed medium-sized. The V gene is TRBV11-2, the J gene TRBJ2-7; 7 bases map to TRBD1. The V gene end was trimmed by 5 bases and the J gene end by 9 bases; junction bases not matched to a gene: 13. Germline CDR1 is SGHAT and CDR2 is FQNNGV. The CDR3 extends over 14 amino acids. CDR3: CASSPGDSGVGQYF. CDR3 sequence (DNA): TGTGCCAGCAGCCCCGGGGACAGCGGCGTCGGGCAGTACTTC.

The chain joins TRBV2 to TRBJ1-1; 7 bases align to TRBD1. This CDR3 has 12 amino acids. J was trimmed by 5 bases and V by 9 bases; bases with no gene match: 6. Per the germline V gene, CDR1 is SNHLY and CDR2 is FYNNEI. CDR3 sequence: CARRTGGTEAFF. The CDR3, as DNA: TGTGCCAGAAGGACAGGAGGGACTGAAGCTTTCTTT.

V gene TRBV4-1 combines with J gene TRBJ2-1, with 8 positions matching TRBD1. The CDR3 spans 16 residues. Germline V gene data show CDR1 as MGHRA and CDR2 as YSYEKL. V lost 4 bases and J lost 6; bases outside the gene matches: 11. This chain's CDR3 is CASSRETGGWINEQFF. DNA of the CDR3: TGCGCCAGCAGCCGAGAAACAGGGGGTTGGATCAATGAGCAGTTCTTC.

Only one count was recorded for this clone. The CDR3 region has the DNA TGTGCCAGCAGCTTAGCAGGGACAGGGACCTACGAGCAGTACTTC. Protein product: CASSLAGTGTYEQYF. J is TRBJ2-7 and V is TRBV7-2; 9 bases fit TRBD1. CDR3 length: 15 amino acids. V trimming: 0 bases; J trimming: 2 bases; junction bases outside the gene matches: 2. Germline CDR1 SGHTA, CDR2 FQGNSA.

This clone was detected only a few times. J is TRBJ1-2 and V is TRBV14; a possible D gene is TRBD1 (5 bases). V shed 4 bases and J shed 2 bases, with 26 bases lying between them. From germline, CDR1 is SGHDN and CDR2 FVKESK. This CDR3 comprises 19 residues. Written as DNA, the CDR3 is TGTGCCAGCAGCCCTTCGCAGGGCCATTTGGCCCGGGGCAACTATGGCTACACCTTC. Amino acid sequence: CASSPSQGHLARGNYGYTF.

The chain links TRBV6-2 or TRBV6-3 to TRBJ1-5; tentative D call: TRBD1 (6 bases). In germline, CDR1 is MNHEY, CDR2 SVGEGT. CDR3 length equals 14 residues. V lost 0 bases and J 15 bases, leaving 18 bases between the germline ends. CDR3 bases: TGTGCCAGCAGTTACTCGACAGGTTTTGGCTCTCCGCATTTT. It translates to CASSYSTGFGSPHF.

The V and J genes are TRBV28 and TRBJ2-7, with 9 nucleotides matching TRBD1. Per the germline V gene, CDR1 is MDHEN and CDR2 is SYDVKM. The CDR3 is made up of 16 amino acids. Trimming at V came to 6 bases and at J to 4 bases, leaving 13 bases not matched to a gene. The CDR3 nucleotides are TGTGCCAGCAGGATTACTACCGGGACAGGGTATTACGAGCAGTACTTC. Translated: CASRITTGTGYYEQYF.

V usage is TRBV9 and J usage is TRBJ1-5, with D maybe TRBD1 (5 bases). This CDR3 comprises 14 residues. CDR1 is SGDLS and CDR2 is YYNGEE in the germline V gene. The germline V and J ends were trimmed by 0 bases and 7 bases, with 11 bases remaining between them. CDR3 sequence: CASSVGDDEQPQHF. The CDR3 coding sequence is TGTGCCAGCAGCGTAGGGGACGACGAGCAGCCCCAGCATTTT.

The chain uses TRBV15 and TRBJ2-7; D not certain. Germline CDR1 reads LNHNV; CDR2 reads YYDKDF (reference sequence). The CDR3 is 14 residues long. V was shortened by 0 bases and J by 6 bases, with 12 bases between the two germline ends. Here the CDR3 reads CATSRDMSPGEQYF. The CDR3 DNA sequence: TGTGCCACCAGCAGAGATATGAGCCCGGGCGAGCAGTACTTC.

This clone has just a few counts. This chain joins TRBV18 and TRBJ1-1, with D perhaps TRBD1 (5 bases). V lost 5 bases, J lost 8 bases, and 18 bases lay in between. The length of the CDR3 is 14 residues. CDR1 KGHSH and CDR2 LQKENI come from the germline V gene. CDR3 protein: CASSGRERGLEAFF. In DNA, the CDR3 is TGTGCCAGCTCAGGGAGGGAGCGGGGACTCGAAGCTTTCTTT. Full variable domain (outside the CDR3, taken from reference TRBV18 and TRBJ1-1): NAGVMQNPRHLVRRRGQEARLRCSPMKGHSHVYWYRQLPEEGLKFMVYLQKENIIDESGMPKERFSAEFPKEGPSILRIQQVVRGDSAAYFCASSGRERGLEAFFGQGTRLTVV.

The genes are TRBV28 and TRBJ2-1, with 11 bases that match TRBD2. Germline CDR1 reads MDHEN; CDR2 reads SYDVKM. The V gene end was trimmed by 2 bases and the J gene end by 7 bases; junction bases not matched to a gene: 7. CDR3 length: 16 residues. The CDR3 DNA is TGTGCCAGCAGTTTAGGGCTAGCGGGAGGTTATAATGAGCAGTTCTTC. Residues: CASSLGLAGGYNEQFF.

The CDR3 DNA is TGTGCCAGCGTAACCGGGACATTCTTCAATCAGCCCCAGCATTTT. Protein product: CASVTGTFFNQPQHF. The gene calls are TRBV28 and TRBJ1-5; D may be TRBD1 (6 bases). The CDR3 runs to 15 residues. Trimming took off 8 bases at V and 3 bases at J, with 17 bases between the two ends. Looked up from germline, CDR1 is MDHEN and CDR2 is SYDVKM. Based on the CDR3 plus reference TRBV28 and TRBJ1-5, the full variable domain is DVKVTQSSRYLVKRTGEKVFLECVQDMDHENMFWYRQDPGLGLRLIYFSYDVKMKEKGDIPEGYSVSREKKERFSLILESASTNQTSMYLCASVTGTFFNQPQHFGDGTRLSIL.

The V gene is TRBV5-4, the J gene TRBJ2-2; 9 bases align to TRBD1. The V and J ends lost 4 bases and 3 bases, in that order; junction bases with no gene match: 4. The CDR3 is 15 residues long. In germline, CDR1 is SGHNT, CDR2 YYREEE (reference sequence). In DNA form, the CDR3 reads TGTGCCAGCAGCCCCAGACAGGGGGACACCGGGGAGCTGTTTTTT. Its protein is CASSPRQGDTGELFF.

V is TRBV13 and J is TRBJ2-5; TRBD1 matches 8 bases. This CDR3 has 15 amino acids. V lost 5 bases and J lost 4; bases outside the gene matches: 9. Per the germline V gene, CDR1 is PRHDT and CDR2 is FYEKMQ (reference sequence). The CDR3 region is CASSARQGMGETQYF. CDR3 bases: TGTGCCAGCAGCGCCCGACAGGGGATGGGAGAGACCCAGTACTTC.

The CDR3 loop is CASSEDRGTYEQYF. The CDR3 DNA follows: TGTGCCAGCAGTGAAGACCGGGGGACCTACGAGCAGTACTTC. The chain carries TRBV2 and TRBJ2-7; D might be TRBD2 (6 bases). Germline CDR1 SNHLY, CDR2 FYNNEI. CDR3 length: 14 residues. The V and J ends lost 1 base and 2 bases respectively, with 9 bases between them. Using reference TRBV2 and TRBJ2-7 for the parts outside the CDR3, the full variable domain is EPEVTQTPSHQVTQMGQEVILRCVPISNHLYFYWYRQILGQKVEFLVSFYNNEISEKSEIFDDQFSVERPDGSNFTLKIRSTKLEDSAMYFCASSEDRGTYEQYFGPGTRLTVT.

Here the CDR3 reads CAADRVSYGYTF. CDR3 nucleotides: TGTGCCGCCGACAGGGTGAGCTATGGCTACACCTTC. The chain carries TRBV30 and TRBJ1-2; 7 bases align to TRBD1. Trimming removed 8 bases from V and 4 bases from J; junction bases left unmatched: 7. Germline assignment: CDR1 GTSNPN and CDR2 SVGIG (reference sequence). The CDR3 consists of 12 residues. The complete variable domain, with remaining parts taken from reference TRBV30 and TRBJ1-2, reads SQTIHQWPATLVQPVGSPLSLECTVEGTSNPNLYWYRQAAGRGLQLLFYSVGIGQISSEVPQNLSASRPQDRQFILSSKKLLLSDSGFYLCAADRVSYGYTFGSGTRLTVV.

This clone was found once. V and J are TRBV27 and TRBJ2-3, with no clear D. The CDR3 has 13 amino acids. Germline-derived CDR1 and CDR2 are MNHEY and SMNVEV (reference sequence). The V gene lost 3 bases and the J gene lost 2 bases, with 6 bases spanning the gap. CDR3 nucleotide sequence: TGTGCCAGCAGTTTTTCGAACACAGATACGCAGTATTTT. It specifies CASSFSNTDTQYF.

The J gene is TRBJ1-6, the V gene TRBV30; TRBD1 agrees at 10 bases. Per the germline V gene, CDR1 is GTSNPN and CDR2 is SVGIG (reference sequence). The length of the CDR3 is 16 residues. V lost 3 bases and J lost 9; bases outside the gene matches: 11. In DNA, the CDR3 is TGTGCCTGGAGCGGGCCCGGGACAGGGGTCGGTTCACCCCTCCACTTT. Its protein product is CAWSGPGTGVGSPLHF.

The chain recombines TRBV5-1 with TRBJ2-1, with D unresolved. The CDR3 spans 15 residues. V was clipped by 1 base and J by 4 bases, with 12 bases between them. From germline, CDR1 is SGHRS and CDR2 YFSETQ. CDR3 coding DNA: TGCGCCAGCAGCTTGTTAAGTTTGGGTTACAATGAGCAGTTCTTC. Translation gives CASSLLSLGYNEQFF.